Included here is one TCR beta chain sequence, with context. This CDR3 spans 16 amino acids. V lost 6 bases to trimming and J lost 2 bases, with 14 bases between them. CDR1 is KGHSH, CDR2 LQKENI, per germline. This specimen comes from a study of blood T cell repertoires in COVID-19. Sequenced by immunoSEQ multiplex PCR; TCRdb stores in-frame clones only, minus some. The data hold 200,000 to 250,000 clones, with about four fifths observed a single time. Material: PBMCs or T cells enriched from blood (not recorded which). The chain links TRBV18 to TRBJ2-6; D is possibly TRBD1 (6 bases). This receptor was identified in a man between 60 and 70 years old who had recovered from COVID-19. CDR3 bases: TGTGCCAGCTCTCGAGATGGGGGCACTGGGGCCAACGTCCTGACTTTC. Translation gives CASSRDGGTGANVLTF. The full variable domain, completed using reference TRBV18 and TRBJ2-6, is NAGVMQNPRHLVRRRGQEARLRCSPMKGHSHVYWYRQLPEEGLKFMVYLQKENIIDESGMPKERFSAEFPKEGPSILRIQQVVRGDSAAYFCASSRDGGTGANVLTFGAGSRLTVL.